This entry lists 2 T cell receptor beta chains sequenced from one sample in a study of T cell responses to AZD1222 COVID-19 vaccine. The data were produced by immunoSEQ multiplex PCR, yet TCRdb's version contains in-frame clones alone and is incomplete. This table has roughly 100,000 clones, around 87% appearing once. Sequencing was performed on peripheral blood, taken on day 0 of AZD1222 vaccination. The receptors here all came from an adult in good health.

The chain recombines TRBV9 with TRBJ2-5; 7 bases align to TRBD1. V was pared by 1 base and J by 4 bases, with 7 bases of the junction left unmatched. Germline CDR1 is SGDLS and CDR2 is YYNGEE. The CDR3 consists of 15 residues. This CDR3 is CASSVLGQSRETQYF. The CDR3 DNA is TGTGCCAGCAGCGTATTGGGACAGTCACGAGAGACCCAGTACTTC.

This chain connects TRBV10-3 to TRBJ1-2; unclear D gene. V lost 0 bases to trimming and J lost 5 bases, with 7 bases between them. Germline CDR1 and CDR2: ENHRY and SYGVKD. The CDR3 sequence is 13 residues long. The CDR3 DNA is TGTGCCATCAGTGAGTCGAAACAATATGGCTACACCTTC. Translating gives CAISESKQYGYTF.